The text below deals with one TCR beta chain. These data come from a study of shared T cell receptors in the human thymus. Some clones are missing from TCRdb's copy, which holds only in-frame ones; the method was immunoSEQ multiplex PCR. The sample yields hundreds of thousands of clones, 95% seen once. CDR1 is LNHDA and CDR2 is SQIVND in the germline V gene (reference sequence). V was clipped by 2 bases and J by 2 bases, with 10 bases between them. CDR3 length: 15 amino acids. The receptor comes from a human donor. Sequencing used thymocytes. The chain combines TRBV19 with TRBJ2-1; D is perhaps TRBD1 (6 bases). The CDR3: CASSIQGPPYNEQFF. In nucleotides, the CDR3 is TGTGCCAGTAGTATACAGGGGCCCCCCTACAATGAGCAGTTCTTC.